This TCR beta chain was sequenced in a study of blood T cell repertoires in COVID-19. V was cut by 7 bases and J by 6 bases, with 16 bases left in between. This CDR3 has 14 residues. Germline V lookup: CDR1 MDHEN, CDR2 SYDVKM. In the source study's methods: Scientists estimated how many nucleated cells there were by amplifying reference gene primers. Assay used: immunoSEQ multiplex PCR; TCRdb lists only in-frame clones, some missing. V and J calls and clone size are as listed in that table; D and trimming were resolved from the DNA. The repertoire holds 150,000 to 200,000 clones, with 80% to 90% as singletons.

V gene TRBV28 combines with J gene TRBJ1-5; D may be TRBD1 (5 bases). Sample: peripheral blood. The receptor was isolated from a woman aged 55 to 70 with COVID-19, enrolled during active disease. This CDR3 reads CASTGAGTFQPQHF. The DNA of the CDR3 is TGTGCCAGCACTGGGGCGGGGACTTTTCAGCCCCAGCATTTT.